This T cell receptor beta chain was found in a study of tissue T cells after allogeneic stem cell transplantation. Study findings and constraints: In patients and mice, blood and spleen missed much of tissue repertoire. The patient cohort was small and clinically heterogeneous, with limited sampling depth.

CDR3 sequences, V/J genes, frequencies and template counts came from survey-depth TCRbeta sequencing. The table came from immunoSEQ multiplex PCR; TCRdb's copy has only in-frame clones and leaves some out. The table has some 3,700 clones, 50% seen once. Specified time point: mouse harvest day 7 after allogeneic transplant. The graft held 10^6 splenic CD5+ T cells and 10^7 T-cell-depleted bone marrow cells. Mice had MHC-mismatched B6 into BALB/c GVHD, sampled day 7 or 14. In the case of this clone: What it binds is not known. Gene names denote mouse genes. The read ends 1 residue before the CDR3 terminus; that terminus is restored from the germline J gene.

V shed 4 bases, J shed 1 base, and the junction held 3 bases outside the gene matches. Per germline, CDR1 KGHPV and CDR2 FQNQEV (reference sequence). This CDR3 spans 15 amino acids. This sequence originates from a female BALB/c mouse given C57BL/6 T cells with graft-versus-host disease after an allogeneic hematopoietic cell transplant. This chain links TRBV26 with TRBJ2-1, with 8 bases fitting TRBD2. Sequenced input: gut tissue. CDR3 DNA (partial): TGTGCCAGCAGTCCGGGACTGGTCAACTATGCTGAGCAGTTC. It translates to CASSPGLVNYAEQF. The full CDR3 is CASSPGLVNYAEQFF.